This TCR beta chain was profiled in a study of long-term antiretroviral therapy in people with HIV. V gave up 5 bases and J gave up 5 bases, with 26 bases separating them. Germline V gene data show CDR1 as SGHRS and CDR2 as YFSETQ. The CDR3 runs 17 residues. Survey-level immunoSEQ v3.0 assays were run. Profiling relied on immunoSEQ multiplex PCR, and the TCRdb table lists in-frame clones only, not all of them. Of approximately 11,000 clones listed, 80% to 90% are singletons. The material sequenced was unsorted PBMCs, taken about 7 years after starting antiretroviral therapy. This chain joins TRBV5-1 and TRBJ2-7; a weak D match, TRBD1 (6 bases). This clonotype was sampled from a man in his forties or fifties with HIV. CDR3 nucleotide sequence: TGCGCCAGCAGGATATCGGATCACAGGGCTGGAGATGACGAGCAGTACTTC. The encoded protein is CASRISDHRAGDDEQYF.